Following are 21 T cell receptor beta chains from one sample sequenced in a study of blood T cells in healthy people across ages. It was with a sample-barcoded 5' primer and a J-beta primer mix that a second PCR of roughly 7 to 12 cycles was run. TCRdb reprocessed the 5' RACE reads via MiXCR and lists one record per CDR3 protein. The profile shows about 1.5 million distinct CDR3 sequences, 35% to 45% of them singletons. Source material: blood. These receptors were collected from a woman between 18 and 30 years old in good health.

For the CDR3, the DNA is TGTGCCAGCAGCGTAGGCGTAGGGGGCAGTGAGAAGTACTTC. Encoded protein: CASSVGVGGSEKYF. The chain is built from TRBV9 and TRBJ2-5, with 7 bases fitting TRBD1. The V gene end was trimmed by 0 bases and the J gene end by 12 bases; junction bases not matched to a gene: 11. There are 14 residues in the CDR3. Germline CDR1 reads SGDLS; CDR2 reads YYNGEE.

CDR3: CASTARGNTEAFF. CDR3 bases: TGTGCCAGCACGGCCAGGGGGAACACTGAAGCTTTCTTT. The chain carries TRBV12-3 or TRBV12-4 and TRBJ1-1; possibly TRBD1 for D (6 bases). The CDR3 consists of 13 residues. Trimming stripped 7 bases from V and 1 base from J, with 10 bases between.

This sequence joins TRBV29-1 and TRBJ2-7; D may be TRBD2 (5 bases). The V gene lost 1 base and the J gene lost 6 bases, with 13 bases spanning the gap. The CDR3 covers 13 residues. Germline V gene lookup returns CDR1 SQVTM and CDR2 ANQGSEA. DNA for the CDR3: TGCAGCGTTGAAGGACTGACTACCTGCGAGCAGTACTTC. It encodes CSVEGLTTCEQYF.

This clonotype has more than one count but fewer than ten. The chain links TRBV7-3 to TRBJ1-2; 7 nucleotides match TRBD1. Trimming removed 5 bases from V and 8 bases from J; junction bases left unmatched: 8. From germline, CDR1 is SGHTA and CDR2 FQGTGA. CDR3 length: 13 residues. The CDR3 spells CASSKQGSGGYTF. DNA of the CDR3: TGTGCCAGCAGCAAACAGGGGTCCGGGGGCTACACCTTC.

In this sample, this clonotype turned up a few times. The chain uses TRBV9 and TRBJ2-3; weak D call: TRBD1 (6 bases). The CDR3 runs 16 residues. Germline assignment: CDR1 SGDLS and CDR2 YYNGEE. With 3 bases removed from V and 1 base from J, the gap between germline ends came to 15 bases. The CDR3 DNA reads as TGTGCCAGCAGCGACACACAGGGTGGGGGCACAGATACGCAGTATTTT. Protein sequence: CASSDTQGGGTDTQYF. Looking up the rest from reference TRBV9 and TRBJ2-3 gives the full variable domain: DSGVTQTPKHLITATGQRVTLRCSPRSGDLSVYWYQQSLDQGLQFLIQYYNGEERAKGNILERFSAQQFPDLHSELNLSSLELGDSALYFCASSDTQGGGTDTQYFGPGTRLTVL.

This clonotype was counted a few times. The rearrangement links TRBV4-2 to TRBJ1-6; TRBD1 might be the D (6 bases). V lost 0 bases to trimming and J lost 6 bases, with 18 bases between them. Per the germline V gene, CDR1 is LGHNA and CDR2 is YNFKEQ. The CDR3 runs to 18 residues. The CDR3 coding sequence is TGTGCCAGCAGCCAAGATCGAGGTGACAGGCTCGGTAATTCACCCCTCCACTTT. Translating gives CASSQDRGDRLGNSPLHF.

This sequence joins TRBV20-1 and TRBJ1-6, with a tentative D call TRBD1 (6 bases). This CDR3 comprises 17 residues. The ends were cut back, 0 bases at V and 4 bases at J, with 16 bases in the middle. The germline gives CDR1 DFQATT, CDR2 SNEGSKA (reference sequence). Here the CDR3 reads CSARDYRGAGYNSPLHF. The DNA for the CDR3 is TGCAGTGCTAGAGATTACCGGGGGGCTGGTTATAATTCACCCCTCCACTTT.

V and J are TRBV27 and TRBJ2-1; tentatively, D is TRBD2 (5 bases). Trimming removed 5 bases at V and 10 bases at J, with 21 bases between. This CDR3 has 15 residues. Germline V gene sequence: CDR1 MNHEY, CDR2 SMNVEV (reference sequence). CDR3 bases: TGTGCCAGCAGTCGTCCTGGGTTAAGCGGCCCGGAGCAGTTCTTC. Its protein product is CASSRPGLSGPEQFF.

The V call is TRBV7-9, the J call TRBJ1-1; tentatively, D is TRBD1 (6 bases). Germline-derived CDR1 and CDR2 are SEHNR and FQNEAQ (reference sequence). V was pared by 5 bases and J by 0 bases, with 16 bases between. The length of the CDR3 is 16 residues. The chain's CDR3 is CASSRPAQGLNTEAFF. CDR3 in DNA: TGTGCCAGCAGCCGACCCGCCCAGGGGTTGAACACTGAAGCTTTCTTT.

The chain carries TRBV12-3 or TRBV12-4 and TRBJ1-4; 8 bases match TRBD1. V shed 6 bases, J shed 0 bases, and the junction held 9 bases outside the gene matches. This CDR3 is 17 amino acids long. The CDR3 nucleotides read TGTGCCAGCAGACCGGACAGGGCCATAGCAACTAATGAAAAACTGTTTTTT. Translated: CASRPDRAIATNEKLFF.

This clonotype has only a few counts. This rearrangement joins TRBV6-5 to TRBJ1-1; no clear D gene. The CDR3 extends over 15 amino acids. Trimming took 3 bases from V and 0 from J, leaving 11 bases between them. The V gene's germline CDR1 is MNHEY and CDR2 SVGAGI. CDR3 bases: TGTGCCAGCAGTTATTACGGTGGGGTGAACACTGAAGCTTTCTTT. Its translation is CASSYYGGVNTEAFF.

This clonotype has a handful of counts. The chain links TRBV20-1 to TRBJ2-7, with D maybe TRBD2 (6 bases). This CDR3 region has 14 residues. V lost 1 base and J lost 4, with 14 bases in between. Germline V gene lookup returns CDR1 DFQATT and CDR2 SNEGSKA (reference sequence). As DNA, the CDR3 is TGCAGTGCTAGAGTGGCCACTGGGAGGTACGAGCAGTACTTC. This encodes CSARVATGRYEQYF.

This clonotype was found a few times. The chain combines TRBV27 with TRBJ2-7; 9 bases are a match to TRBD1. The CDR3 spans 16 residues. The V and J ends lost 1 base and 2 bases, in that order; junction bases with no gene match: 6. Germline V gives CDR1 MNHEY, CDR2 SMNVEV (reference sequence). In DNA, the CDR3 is TGTGCCAGCAGTTTATGGGGGGGACAGGGAGCCTACGAGCAGTACTTC. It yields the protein CASSLWGGQGAYEQYF.

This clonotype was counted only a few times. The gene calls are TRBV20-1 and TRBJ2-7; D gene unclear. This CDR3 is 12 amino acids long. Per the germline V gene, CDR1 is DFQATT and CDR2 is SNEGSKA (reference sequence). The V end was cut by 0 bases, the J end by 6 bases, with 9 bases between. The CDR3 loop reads CSARDIGFEQYF. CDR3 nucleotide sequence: TGCAGTGCTAGAGATATAGGGTTCGAGCAGTACTTC.

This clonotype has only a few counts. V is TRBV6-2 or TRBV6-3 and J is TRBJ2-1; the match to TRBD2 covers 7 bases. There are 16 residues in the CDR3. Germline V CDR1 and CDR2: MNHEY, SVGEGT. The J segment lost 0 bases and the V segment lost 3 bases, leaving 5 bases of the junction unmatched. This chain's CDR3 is CASSYRSSGSYNEQFF. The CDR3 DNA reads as TGTGCCAGCAGTTATCGATCTAGCGGCTCCTACAATGAGCAGTTCTTC.

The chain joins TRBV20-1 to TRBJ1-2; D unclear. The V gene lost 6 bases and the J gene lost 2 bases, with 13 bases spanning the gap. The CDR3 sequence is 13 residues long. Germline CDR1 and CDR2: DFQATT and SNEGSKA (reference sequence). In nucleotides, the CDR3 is TGCAGTGCCAGAAAAGACGGAAACTATGGCTACACCTTC. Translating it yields CSARKDGNYGYTF.

CDR3 bases: TGTGCCAGCAGCGCGACGCCATTGAACACTGAAGCTTTCTTT. Residues: CASSATPLNTEAFF. V usage is TRBV11-2 and J usage is TRBJ1-1; no clear D. This CDR3 has 14 amino acids. CDR1 and CDR2 from the germline V gene are SGHAT and FQNNGV. V lost 5 bases to trimming and J lost 0 bases, with 10 bases between them.

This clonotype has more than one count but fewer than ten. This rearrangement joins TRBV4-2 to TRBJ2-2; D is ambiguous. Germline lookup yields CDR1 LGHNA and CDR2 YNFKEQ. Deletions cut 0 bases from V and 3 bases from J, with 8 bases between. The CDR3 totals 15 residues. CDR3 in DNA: TGTGCCAGCAGCCAAGATCGCACCCACACCGGGGAGCTGTTTTTT. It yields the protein CASSQDRTHTGELFF.

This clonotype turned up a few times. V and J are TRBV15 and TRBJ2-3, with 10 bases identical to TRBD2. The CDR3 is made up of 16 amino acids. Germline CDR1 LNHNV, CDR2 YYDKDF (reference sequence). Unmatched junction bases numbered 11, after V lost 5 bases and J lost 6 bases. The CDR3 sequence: CATSSLLAGGADTQYF. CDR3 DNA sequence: TGTGCCACCAGCTCACTTTTAGCGGGAGGAGCCGATACGCAGTATTTT.

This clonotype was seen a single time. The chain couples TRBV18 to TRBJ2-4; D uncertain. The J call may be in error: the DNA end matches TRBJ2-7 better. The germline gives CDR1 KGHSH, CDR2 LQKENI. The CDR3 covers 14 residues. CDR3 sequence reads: CASSPRQESYEQYF. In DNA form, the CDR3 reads TGTGCCAGCTCACCAAGGCAGGAAAGTTACGAGCAGTACTTC.

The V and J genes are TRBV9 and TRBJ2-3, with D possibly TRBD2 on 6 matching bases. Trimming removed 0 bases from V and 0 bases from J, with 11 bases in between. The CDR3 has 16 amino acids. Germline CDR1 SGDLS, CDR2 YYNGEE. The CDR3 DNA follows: TGTGCCAGCAGCGTAGGGGAACTAGCTAGCACAGATACGCAGTATTTT. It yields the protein CASSVGELASTDTQYF.